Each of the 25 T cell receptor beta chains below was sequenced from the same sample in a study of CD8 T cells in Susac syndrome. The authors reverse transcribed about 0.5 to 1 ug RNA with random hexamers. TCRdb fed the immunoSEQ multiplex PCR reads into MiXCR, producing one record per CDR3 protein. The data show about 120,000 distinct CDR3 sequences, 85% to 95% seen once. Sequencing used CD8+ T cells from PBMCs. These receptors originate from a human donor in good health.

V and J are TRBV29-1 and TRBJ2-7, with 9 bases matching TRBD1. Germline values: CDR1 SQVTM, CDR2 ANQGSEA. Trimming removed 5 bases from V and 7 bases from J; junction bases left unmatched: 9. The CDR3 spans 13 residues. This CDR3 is CSVLDRGSGEQYF. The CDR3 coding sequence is TGCAGCGTTCTGGACAGGGGATCCGGTGAGCAGTACTTC.

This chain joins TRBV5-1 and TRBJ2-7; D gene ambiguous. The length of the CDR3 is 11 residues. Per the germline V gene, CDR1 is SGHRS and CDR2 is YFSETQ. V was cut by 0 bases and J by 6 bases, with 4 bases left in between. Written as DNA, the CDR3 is TGCGCCAGCAGCTTGGAGGTCGAGCAGTACTTC. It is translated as CASSLEVEQYF.

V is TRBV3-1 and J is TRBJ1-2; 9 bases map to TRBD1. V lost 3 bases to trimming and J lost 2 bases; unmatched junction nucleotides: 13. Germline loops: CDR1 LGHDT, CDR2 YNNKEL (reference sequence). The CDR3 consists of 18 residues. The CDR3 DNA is TGTGCCAGCAGCCATCTCCCTCCCGGACAGGGGAACAACTATGGCTACACCTTC. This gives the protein CASSHLPPGQGNNYGYTF.

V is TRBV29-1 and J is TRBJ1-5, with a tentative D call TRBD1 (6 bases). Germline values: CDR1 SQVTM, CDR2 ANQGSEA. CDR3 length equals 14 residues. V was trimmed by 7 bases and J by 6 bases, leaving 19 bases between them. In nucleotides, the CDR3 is TGCAGCGCCCGGACAGACTCGGGGGGTCAGCCCCAGCATTTT. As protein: CSARTDSGGQPQHF. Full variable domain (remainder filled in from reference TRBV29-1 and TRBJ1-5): SAVISQKPSRDICQRGTSLTIQCQVDSQVTMMFWYRQQPGQSLTLIATANQGSEATYESGFVIDKFPISRPNLTFSTLTVSNMSPEDSSIYLCSARTDSGGQPQHFGDGTRLSIL.

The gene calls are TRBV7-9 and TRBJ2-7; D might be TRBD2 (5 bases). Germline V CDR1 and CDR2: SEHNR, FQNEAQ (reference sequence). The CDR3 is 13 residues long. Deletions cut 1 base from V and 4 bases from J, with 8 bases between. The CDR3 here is CASSLVRGYEQYF. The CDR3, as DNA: TGTGCCAGCAGCTTAGTTCGGGGTTACGAGCAGTACTTC.

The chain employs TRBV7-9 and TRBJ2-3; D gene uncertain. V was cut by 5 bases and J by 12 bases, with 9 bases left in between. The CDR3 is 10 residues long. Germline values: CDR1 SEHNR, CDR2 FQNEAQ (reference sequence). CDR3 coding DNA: TGTGCCAGCAGCAAATCCACCCAGTATTTT. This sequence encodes CASSKSTQYF.

The CDR3 nucleotides are TGTGCCGGATGGGGGGGTTCGACAGATACGCAGTATTTT. It yields the protein CAGWGGSTDTQYF. The V call is TRBV7-9, the J call TRBJ2-3; 7 nucleotides agree with TRBD2. Losses at the gene ends were 11 bases for V and 3 bases for J; bases not matched to a gene: 8. The CDR3 is 13 amino acids. Germline CDR1 SEHNR, CDR2 FQNEAQ (reference sequence).

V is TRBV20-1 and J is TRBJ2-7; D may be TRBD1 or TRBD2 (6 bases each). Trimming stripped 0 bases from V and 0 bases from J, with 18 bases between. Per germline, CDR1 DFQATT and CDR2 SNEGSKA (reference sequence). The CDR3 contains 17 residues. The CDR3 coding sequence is TGCAGTGCTAGAGATGGGGGCGGGGATTGGGGCTCCTACGAGCAGTACTTC. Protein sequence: CSARDGGGDWGSYEQYF.

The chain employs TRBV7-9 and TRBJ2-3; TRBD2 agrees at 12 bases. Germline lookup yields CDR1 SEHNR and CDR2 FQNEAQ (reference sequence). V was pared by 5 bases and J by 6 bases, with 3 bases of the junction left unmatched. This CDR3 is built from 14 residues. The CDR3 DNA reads TGTGCCAGCAGCGGCGGGACTAGCGGGGATACGCAGTATTTT. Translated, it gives CASSGGTSGDTQYF.

For the CDR3, the DNA is TGTGCCAGCAGCCAAGTTAGCACAGGGGACACCGGGGAGCTGTTTTTT. It codes for CASSQVSTGDTGELFF. V usage is TRBV3-1 and J usage is TRBJ2-2; 7 bases fit TRBD1. Germline V lookup: CDR1 LGHDT, CDR2 YNNKEL (reference sequence). The CDR3 runs to 16 residues. J was trimmed by 3 bases and V by 1 base; bases with no gene match: 5.

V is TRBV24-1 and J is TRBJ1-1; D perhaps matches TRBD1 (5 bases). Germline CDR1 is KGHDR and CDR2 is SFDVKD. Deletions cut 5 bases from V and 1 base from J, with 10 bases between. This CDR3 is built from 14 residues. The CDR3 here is CATSGGNSNTEAFF. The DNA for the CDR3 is TGTGCCACCAGTGGGGGCAACTCGAACACTGAAGCTTTCTTT.

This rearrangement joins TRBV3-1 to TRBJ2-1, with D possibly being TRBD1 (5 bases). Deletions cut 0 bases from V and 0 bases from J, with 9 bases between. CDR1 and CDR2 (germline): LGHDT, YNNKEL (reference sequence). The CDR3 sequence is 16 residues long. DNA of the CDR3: TGTGCCAGCAGCCAAGAAGGGGCTATCTCCTACAATGAGCAGTTCTTC. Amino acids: CASSQEGAISYNEQFF.

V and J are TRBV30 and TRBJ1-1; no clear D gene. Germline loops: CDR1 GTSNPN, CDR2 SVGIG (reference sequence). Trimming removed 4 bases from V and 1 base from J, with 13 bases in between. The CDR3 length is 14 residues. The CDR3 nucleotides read TGTGCCTGGACCGAAGGACCAAGGAACACTGAAGCTTTCTTT. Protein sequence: CAWTEGPRNTEAFF.

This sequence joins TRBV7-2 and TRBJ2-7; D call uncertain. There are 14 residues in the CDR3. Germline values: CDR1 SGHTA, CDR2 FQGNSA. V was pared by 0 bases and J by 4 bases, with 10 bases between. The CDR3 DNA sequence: TGTGCCAGCAGCTTAGCACAGAAGAGGTACGAGCAGTACTTC. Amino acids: CASSLAQKRYEQYF.

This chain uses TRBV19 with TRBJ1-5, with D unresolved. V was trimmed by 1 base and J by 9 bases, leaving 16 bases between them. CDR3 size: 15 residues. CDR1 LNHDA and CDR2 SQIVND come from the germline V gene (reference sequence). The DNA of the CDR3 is TGTGCCAGTAGTATAGGAAGGCAGGCACCGCGGCCCCAGCATTTT. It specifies CASSIGRQAPRPQHF.

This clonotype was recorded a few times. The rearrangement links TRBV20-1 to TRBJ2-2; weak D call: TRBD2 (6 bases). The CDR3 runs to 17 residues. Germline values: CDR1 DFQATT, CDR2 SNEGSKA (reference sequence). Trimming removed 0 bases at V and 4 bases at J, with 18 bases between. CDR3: CSARDPQTSLSTGELFF. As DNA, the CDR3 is TGCAGTGCTAGAGACCCTCAGACTAGTCTGAGCACCGGGGAGCTGTTTTTT.

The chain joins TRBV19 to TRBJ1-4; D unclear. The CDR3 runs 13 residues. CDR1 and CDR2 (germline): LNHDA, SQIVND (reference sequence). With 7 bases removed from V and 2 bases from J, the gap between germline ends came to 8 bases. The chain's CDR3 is CASTESTNEKLFF. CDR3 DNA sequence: TGTGCCAGTACGGAGTCTACTAATGAAAAACTGTTTTTT.

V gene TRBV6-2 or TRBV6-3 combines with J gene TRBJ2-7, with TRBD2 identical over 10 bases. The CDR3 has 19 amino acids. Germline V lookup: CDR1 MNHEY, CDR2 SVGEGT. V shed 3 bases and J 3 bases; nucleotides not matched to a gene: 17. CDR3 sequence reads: CASSYPTSGRALIVYEQYF. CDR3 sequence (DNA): TGTGCCAGCAGTTATCCGACCAGCGGGAGGGCCTTAATTGTCTACGAGCAGTACTTC.

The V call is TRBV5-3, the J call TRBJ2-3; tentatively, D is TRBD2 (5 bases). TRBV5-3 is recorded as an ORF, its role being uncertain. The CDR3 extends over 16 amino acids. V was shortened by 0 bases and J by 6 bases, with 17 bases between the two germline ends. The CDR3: CARSLAWTRPSDTQYF. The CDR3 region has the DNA TGTGCCAGAAGCTTGGCGTGGACTCGACCTTCGGATACGCAGTATTTT.

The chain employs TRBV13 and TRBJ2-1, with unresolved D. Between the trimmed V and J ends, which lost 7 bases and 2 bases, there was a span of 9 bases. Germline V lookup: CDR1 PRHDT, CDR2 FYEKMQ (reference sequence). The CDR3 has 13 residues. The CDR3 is CASIGGPYNEQFF. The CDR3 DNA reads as TGTGCCAGCATCGGTGGGCCCTACAATGAGCAGTTCTTC. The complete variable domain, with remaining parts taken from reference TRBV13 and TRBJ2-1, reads AAGVIQSPRHLIKEKRETATLKCYPIPRHDTVYWYQQGPGQDPQFLISFYEKMQSDKGSIPDRFSAQQFSDYHSELNMSSLELGDSALYFCASIGGPYNEQFFGPGTRLTVL.

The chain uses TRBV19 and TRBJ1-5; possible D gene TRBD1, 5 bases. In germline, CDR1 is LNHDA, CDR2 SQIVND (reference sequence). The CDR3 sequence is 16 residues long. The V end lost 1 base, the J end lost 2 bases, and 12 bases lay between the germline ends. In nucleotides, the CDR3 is TGTGCCAGTAGTATAGTAGGGGCAGGAGGCAATCAGCCCCAGCATTTT. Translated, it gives CASSIVGAGGNQPQHF.

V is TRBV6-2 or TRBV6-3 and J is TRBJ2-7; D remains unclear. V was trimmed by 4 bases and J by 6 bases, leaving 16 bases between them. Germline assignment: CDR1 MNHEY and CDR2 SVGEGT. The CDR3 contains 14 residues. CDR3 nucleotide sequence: TGTGCCAGCAGTTCCCAGATCGGTCGGAGCGAGCAGTACTTC. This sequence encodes CASSSQIGRSEQYF.

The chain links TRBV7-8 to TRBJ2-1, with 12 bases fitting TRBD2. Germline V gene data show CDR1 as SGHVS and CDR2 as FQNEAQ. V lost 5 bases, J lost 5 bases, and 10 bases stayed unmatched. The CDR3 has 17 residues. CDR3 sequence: CASSPRLAGALNNEQFF. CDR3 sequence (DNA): TGTGCCAGCAGCCCCCGACTAGCGGGAGCCCTGAACAATGAGCAGTTCTTC. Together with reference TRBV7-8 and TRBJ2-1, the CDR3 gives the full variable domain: GAGVSQSPRYKVAKRGQDVALRCDPISGHVSLFWYQQALGQGPEFLTYFQNEAQLDKSGLPSDRFFAERPEGSVSTLKIQRTQQEDSAVYLCASSPRLAGALNNEQFFGPGTRLTVL.

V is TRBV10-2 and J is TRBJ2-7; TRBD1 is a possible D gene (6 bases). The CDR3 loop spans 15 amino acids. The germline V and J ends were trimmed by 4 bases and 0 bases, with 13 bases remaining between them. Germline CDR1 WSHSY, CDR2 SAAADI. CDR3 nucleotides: TGCGCCAGCAGTGTCGAGGGGGTGAGCTCCTACGAGCAGTACTTC. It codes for CASSVEGVSSYEQYF.

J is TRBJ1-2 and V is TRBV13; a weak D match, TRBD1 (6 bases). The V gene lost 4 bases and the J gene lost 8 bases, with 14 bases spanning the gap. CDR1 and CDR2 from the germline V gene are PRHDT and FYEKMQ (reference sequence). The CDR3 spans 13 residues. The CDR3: CASSSSGARGYTF. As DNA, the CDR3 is TGTGCCAGCAGCTCCTCAGGGGCGCGAGGCTACACCTTC.